These 13 T cell receptor beta chains came from one sample sequenced in a study of blood T cell repertoires in COVID-19. Method: immunoSEQ multiplex PCR; TCRdb's copy keeps in-frame clones and lacks some. The sample shows some 270,000 clones, roughly 84% of them seen only once. The sequencing input was peripheral blood. These receptors originate from a middle-aged woman who had recovered from COVID-19.

The chain recombines TRBV19 with TRBJ1-3; the D is unclear. The ends were cut back, 7 bases at V and 0 bases at J, with 10 bases in the middle. CDR1 is LNHDA, CDR2 SQIVND, per germline (reference sequence). The CDR3 has 14 amino acids. The CDR3: CASTDYSSGNTIYF. CDR3 sequence (DNA): TGTGCCAGTACTGACTACTCCTCTGGAAACACCATATATTTT.

The rearrangement links TRBV6-1 to TRBJ1-5; possible D gene TRBD1, 5 bases. The CDR3 length is 17 residues. V lost 4 bases and J 1 base, leaving 17 bases between the germline ends. The germline V gene encodes CDR1 MNHNS and CDR2 SASEGT. The CDR3 spells CASSAKMSGGSNQPQHF. The CDR3 nucleotides are TGTGCCAGCAGTGCAAAAATGTCGGGGGGGAGCAATCAGCCCCAGCATTTT.

This sequence joins TRBV13 and TRBJ2-1, with D maybe TRBD1 (6 bases). The CDR3 length is 17 residues. Germline lookup yields CDR1 PRHDT and CDR2 FYEKMQ (reference sequence). V was clipped by 4 bases and J by 1 base, with 17 bases between them. The DNA for the CDR3 is TGTGCCAGCAGCTACCGGCTCCGGGACAAATCCTACAATGAGCAGTTCTTC. Protein sequence: CASSYRLRDKSYNEQFF.

The chain recombines TRBV29-1 with TRBJ1-2; TRBD1 matches at 9 bases. Germline loops: CDR1 SQVTM, CDR2 ANQGSEA. The CDR3 is 15 residues long. The junction had 13 bases not matched to a gene; V was cut back by 5 bases and J by 6 bases. CDR3 DNA sequence: TGCAGCGTTTCCCGTCTCCTGGACAGGGGACATGGCTACACCTTC. It specifies CSVSRLLDRGHGYTF. Complete variable domain (other parts from reference TRBV29-1 and TRBJ1-2): SAVISQKPSRDICQRGTSLTIQCQVDSQVTMMFWYRQQPGQSLTLIATANQGSEATYESGFVIDKFPISRPNLTFSTLTVSNMSPEDSSIYLCSVSRLLDRGHGYTFGSGTRLTVV.

This clone came up once. The chain carries TRBV13 and TRBJ1-1, with D perhaps TRBD1 (6 bases). The CDR3 sequence is 13 residues long. The V gene lost 6 bases and the J gene lost 0 bases, with 8 bases spanning the gap. Germline CDR1 is PRHDT and CDR2 is FYEKMQ (reference sequence). The CDR3 DNA is TGTGCCAGCAGGGGGGCCCTGAACACTGAAGCTTTCTTT. It specifies CASRGALNTEAFF.

This chain links TRBV29-1 with TRBJ2-7; a possible D gene is TRBD1 (6 bases). V dropped 5 bases and J dropped 2 bases, with 22 bases sitting between them. The CDR3 runs 16 residues. Germline values: CDR1 SQVTM, CDR2 ANQGSEA. The CDR3 is CSVKGVQGPGAYEQYF. The CDR3 DNA reads as TGCAGCGTTAAGGGGGTACAGGGCCCCGGAGCCTACGAGCAGTACTTC.

This clone was detected a few times. The rearrangement joins TRBV10-1 to TRBJ1-2, with D unresolved. Germline V gene lookup returns CDR1 WNHNN and CDR2 SYGVQD (reference sequence). Trimming shortened V by 2 bases and J by 3 bases, and 10 bases separated the two germline ends. This CDR3 region has 14 residues. The CDR3 region is CASSEGSDYYGYTF. CDR3 bases: TGCGCCAGCAGTGAGGGCAGCGACTACTATGGCTACACCTTC.

The chain is built from TRBV6-5 and TRBJ1-6, with D tentatively TRBD1 (6 bases). The CDR3 runs to 15 residues. Deletions cut 2 bases from V and 7 bases from J, with 12 bases between. The germline gives CDR1 MNHEY, CDR2 SVGAGI. The CDR3 sequence is CASSYQGFGNSPLHF. The CDR3 DNA follows: TGTGCCAGCAGTTACCAGGGGTTTGGGAATTCACCCCTCCACTTT.

In this sample, this clone turned up once. The chain employs TRBV15 and TRBJ2-3, with D perhaps matching TRBD2 (5 bases). V was shortened by 1 base and J by 5 bases, with 10 bases between the two germline ends. Germline V CDR1 and CDR2: LNHNV, YYDKDF (reference sequence). The CDR3 consists of 14 residues. This CDR3 reads CATSRASRKDTQYF. The CDR3 DNA reads TGTGCCACCAGCAGAGCTAGCCGGAAAGATACGCAGTATTTT.

The chain couples TRBV30 to TRBJ2-7; 12 nucleotides match TRBD1. With V trimmed by 0 bases and J by 7 bases, 7 bases remained unmatched. From germline, CDR1 is GTSNPN and CDR2 SVGIG (reference sequence). The CDR3 sequence is 15 residues long. CDR3 in amino acids: CAWSVGTGGPEEQYF. CDR3 nucleotide sequence: TGTGCCTGGAGTGTAGGGACAGGGGGCCCGGAGGAGCAGTACTTC.

The chain combines TRBV4-2 with TRBJ1-1, with 9 bases identical to TRBD1. CDR1 is LGHNA, CDR2 YNFKEQ, per germline. The CDR3 covers 16 residues. With 0 bases clipped from V and 0 bases from J, the junction kept 2 bases outside the gene matches. CDR3 residues: CASSQEGQGMNTEAFF. CDR3 nucleotide sequence: TGTGCCAGCAGCCAAGAAGGACAGGGGATGAACACTGAAGCTTTCTTT.

This chain joins TRBV20-1 and TRBJ2-7, with TRBD1 matching over 9 bases. CDR1 and CDR2 from the germline V gene are DFQATT and SNEGSKA (reference sequence). J lost 3 bases, V lost 3 bases, and 3 bases had no gene match. The CDR3 loop spans 13 amino acids. The CDR3 protein is CSASGTGIYEQYF. The CDR3 DNA sequence: TGCAGTGCTAGTGGGACAGGGATCTACGAGCAGTACTTC.

The gene calls are TRBV6-1 and TRBJ2-3; 8 bases match TRBD2. Trimming removed 2 bases from V and 12 bases from J; junction bases left unmatched: 7. Germline CDR1 reads MNHNS; CDR2 reads SASEGT. CDR3 length: 13 amino acids. The CDR3 DNA sequence: TGTGCCAGCAGTGAAAACAGGGCGGGGGGACAGTATTTT. Translating gives CASSENRAGGQYF.